This T cell receptor beta chain was identified in a study of CD8 T cells in Susac syndrome. The ends were cut back, 5 bases at V and 5 bases at J, with 13 bases in the middle. Germline CDR1 is SGHNT and CDR2 is YENEEA. This CDR3 has 14 residues. The authors carried out high-throughput sequencing of TCR beta. They applied it to CD8+ and CD4+ T cells obtained from blood. The patients who served as multiple sclerosis controls were treatment-naive and had stable or active relapsing-remitting disease that fulfilled the revised McDonald criteria. Study-wide results and caveats: By the study's own acknowledgment, its TCR sequencing and HLA analysis included relatively few individuals.

Reverse transcription of about 0.5 to 1 ug RNA was carried out with random hexamers. TCR beta CDR3 was amplified by immunoSEQ covering 54 Vbeta and 13 Jbeta. A single record per CDR3 protein comes from TCRdb applying MiXCR to the immunoSEQ multiplex PCR reads. The sample carries approximately 300,000 distinct CDR3 sequences, 65% to 90% recorded once. Turning to this clonotype: The antigen is unknown.

This chain connects TRBV11-3 to TRBJ2-1; no reliable D call. This clonotype was sampled from a human donor with multiple sclerosis. The sequenced sample was CD8+ T cells from PBMCs. CDR3: CASSLKDGNNEQFF. The DNA of the CDR3 is TGTGCCAGCAGCCTAAAAGACGGTAACAATGAGCAGTTCTTC. Full variable domain (missing parts from reference TRBV11-3 and TRBJ2-1): EAGVVQSPRYKIIEKKQPVAFWCNPISGHNTLYWYLQNLGQGPELLIRYENEEAVDDSQLPKDRFSAERLKGVDSTLKIQPAELGDSAVYLCASSLKDGNNEQFFGPGTRLTVL.